This T cell receptor (beta chain) comes out of a study of vaccination effects on CD4 cells after COVID-19. About the research overall: Following the second dose by a median of 72 days, the post-vaccine samples were obtained.

Generated by immunoSEQ multiplex PCR, the TCRdb table keeps only in-frame clones and is missing some. The sample contains tens of thousands of clones, roughly 73% of which appear only once. An approximately ten-day culture period preceded the isolation of CD4+ T cells. Two-dose BNT162b2 or mRNA-1273 vaccination was given to participants. On days 3 and 7, fresh IL-2 medium replaced half the medium. As for this clone: Antigen: not known.

This CDR3 spans 13 amino acids. V was cut by 0 bases and J by 9 bases, with 9 bases left in between. In germline, CDR1 is SGHTA, CDR2 FQGTGA. The chain has TRBV7-3 and TRBJ2-1, with a tentative D call TRBD1 (6 bases). This specimen consisted of CD4+ T cells from PBMCs cultured without peptide, obtained after COVID-19 vaccination. This clonotype was obtained from a human donor who received a COVID-19 vaccine. CDR3 bases: TGTGCCAGCAGCTTAACGCAGGGGTCTGAGCAGTTCTTC. Its protein product is CASSLTQGSEQFF.